Each of the 30 T cell receptor beta chains below was sequenced from the same sample in a study of T cell changes during pregnancy in multiple sclerosis. Repertoires were generated with immunoSEQ multiplex PCR, while TCRdb's copy carries only in-frame clones and drops some. The repertoire holds about 59,000 clones, with roughly 91% as singletons. This sample comprised peripheral blood, obtained before pregnancy. The receptors shown here come from a female donor with multiple sclerosis, enrolled in a pregnancy study.

The V call is TRBV19, the J call TRBJ1-2; TRBD1 agrees at 7 bases. The germline gives CDR1 LNHDA, CDR2 SQIVND (reference sequence). This CDR3 has 15 residues. V dropped 5 bases and J dropped 0; count of bases not matched to a gene: 6. The CDR3 sequence is CASSVTGDANYGYTF. The CDR3 DNA sequence: TGTGCCAGTAGTGTTACAGGGGACGCTAACTATGGCTACACCTTC. Full variable domain (missing parts from reference TRBV19 and TRBJ1-2): DGGITQSPKYLFRKEGQNVTLSCEQNLNHDAMYWYRQDPGQGLRLIYYSQIVNDFQKGDIAEGYSVSREKKESFPLTVTSAQKNPTAFYLCASSVTGDANYGYTFGSGTRLTVV.

The V gene is TRBV18, the J gene TRBJ2-2; no definite D call. V gave up 2 bases and J gave up 7 bases, with 5 bases separating them. This CDR3 comprises 12 residues. Germline V gene data show CDR1 as KGHSH and CDR2 as LQKENI. The CDR3 coding sequence is TGTGCCAGCTCACCAGGAGACGGGGAGCTGTTTTTT. Its protein is CASSPGDGELFF.

V usage is TRBV7-3 and J usage is TRBJ2-2; 8 bases are shared with TRBD2. This CDR3 region has 18 residues. Germline CDR1 is SGHTA and CDR2 is FQGTGA. Trimming took 2 bases from V and 5 from J; bases not matched to a gene: 13. CDR3: CASSLVAGARGETGELFF. The DNA for the CDR3 is TGTGCCAGCAGCTTAGTCGCGGGGGCGCGGGGGGAAACCGGGGAGCTGTTTTTT.

The V call is TRBV6-5, the J call TRBJ1-2; D might be TRBD1 (5 bases). V lost 7 bases, J lost 5 bases, and 14 bases lay in between. The CDR3 is 13 amino acids. Germline V gene data show CDR1 as MNHEY and CDR2 as SVGAGI. The CDR3 protein is CASISAGGYGYTF. The CDR3 coding sequence is TGTGCCAGCATATCTGCGGGGGGTTATGGCTACACCTTC.

This clone was detected only once. V and J are TRBV5-4 and TRBJ1-1; tentatively, D is TRBD1 (6 bases). CDR1 is SGHNT, CDR2 YYREEE, per germline (reference sequence). The length of the CDR3 is 17 residues. Trimming stripped 4 bases from V and 5 bases from J, with 24 bases between. The CDR3 region has the DNA TGTGCCAGCAGCCCACTCGAGAGGGGGTCCCGGAGGACTGAAGCTTTCTTT. This translates into CASSPLERGSRRTEAFF.

The chain is built from TRBV6-5 and TRBJ2-7; D possibly corresponds to TRBD2 (5 bases). Germline CDR1 MNHEY, CDR2 SVGAGI. This CDR3 region has 14 residues. Trimming pared 0 bases from V and 3 bases from J, leaving 9 bases between. In DNA form, the CDR3 reads TGTGCCAGCAGTTACTCACTAGTAGACTACGAGCAGTACTTC. This translates into CASSYSLVDYEQYF.

This rearrangement joins TRBV29-1 to TRBJ2-2, with D unresolved. Per germline, CDR1 SQVTM and CDR2 ANQGSEA. The CDR3 sequence is 12 residues long. The germline V and J ends were trimmed by 5 bases and 3 bases, with 7 bases remaining between them. The CDR3 loop reads CSVRGYTGELFF. CDR3 nucleotide sequence: TGCAGCGTTCGCGGCTACACCGGGGAGCTGTTTTTT.

This clone occurred many times. V gene TRBV30 combines with J gene TRBJ2-5, with 7 nucleotides matching TRBD1. The CDR3 loop spans 13 amino acids. V was clipped by 4 bases and J by 1 base; unmatched bases: 3. Per germline, CDR1 GTSNPN and CDR2 SVGIG (reference sequence). The CDR3 loop is CAWNRGFQETQYF. CDR3 in DNA: TGTGCCTGGAACAGGGGCTTCCAAGAGACCCAGTACTTC.

V is TRBV18 and J is TRBJ1-3; unclear D gene. The V and J ends lost 4 bases and 0 bases respectively, with 13 bases between them. CDR3 length: 16 amino acids. CDR1 is KGHSH and CDR2 is LQKENI in the germline V gene. The CDR3 DNA sequence: TGTGCCAGCTCACGAGCTGACGGGAGCTCTGGAAACACCATATATTTT. Residues: CASSRADGSSGNTIYF. Complete variable domain (other parts from reference TRBV18 and TRBJ1-3): NAGVMQNPRHLVRRRGQEARLRCSPMKGHSHVYWYRQLPEEGLKFMVYLQKENIIDESGMPKERFSAEFPKEGPSILRIQQVVRGDSAAYFCASSRADGSSGNTIYFGEGSWLTVV.

The V and J genes are TRBV9 and TRBJ2-7; possible D gene TRBD1, 5 bases. The V end lost 5 bases, the J end lost 1 base, and 16 bases lay between the germline ends. CDR1 and CDR2 (germline): SGDLS, YYNGEE. This CDR3 region has 15 residues. The CDR3 loop is CASSLTGPWSYEQYF. The CDR3 DNA is TGTGCCAGCAGTCTTACAGGTCCTTGGTCCTACGAGCAGTACTTC.

A single count supports this clone. The chain carries TRBV6-5 and TRBJ1-2, with 7 bases matching TRBD1. This CDR3 is 15 amino acids long. Germline V CDR1 and CDR2: MNHEY, SVGAGI. V lost 6 bases to trimming and J lost 2 bases; unmatched junction nucleotides: 9. CDR3 sequence reads: CASSVRGPGNYGYTF. Here the CDR3 DNA reads TGTGCCAGCAGCGTTAGGGGGCCAGGGAACTATGGCTACACCTTC.

The V and J genes are TRBV27 and TRBJ2-7, with D perhaps matching TRBD1 (5 bases). The ends were cut back, 6 bases at V and 1 base at J, with 16 bases in the middle. The CDR3 contains 15 residues. CDR1 is MNHEY, CDR2 SMNVEV, per germline (reference sequence). The CDR3 protein is CASSALGASSYEQYF. CDR3 DNA sequence: TGTGCCAGCAGCGCCCTAGGGGCTTCTTCCTACGAGCAGTACTTC.

The gene calls are TRBV6-6 and TRBJ1-2; 12 bases agree with TRBD1. With 6 bases clipped from V and 3 bases from J, the junction kept 8 bases outside the gene matches. Germline loops: CDR1 MNHNY, CDR2 SVGAGI (reference sequence). CDR3 length: 16 amino acids. The CDR3 loop is CASSLSGQGADYGYTF. For the CDR3, the DNA is TGTGCCAGCAGCCTCTCGGGACAGGGGGCTGACTATGGCTACACCTTC.

This chain uses TRBV30 with TRBJ1-1; no clear D. This CDR3 spans 14 amino acids. Germline CDR1 and CDR2: GTSNPN and SVGIG (reference sequence). V was trimmed by 4 bases and J by 3 bases, leaving 15 bases between them. Here the CDR3 DNA reads TGTGCCTGGATTAACTCCCCGGCGGACACTGAAGCTTTCTTT. Translation gives CAWINSPADTEAFF. Full variable domain (missing parts from reference TRBV30 and TRBJ1-1): SQTIHQWPATLVQPVGSPLSLECTVEGTSNPNLYWYRQAAGRGLQLLFYSVGIGQISSEVPQNLSASRPQDRQFILSSKKLLLSDSGFYLCAWINSPADTEAFFGQGTRLTVV.

This sequence joins TRBV7-9 and TRBJ1-1; a weak D match, TRBD1 (6 bases). V lost 5 bases to trimming and J lost 6 bases, with 16 bases between them. Germline CDR1 SEHNR, CDR2 FQNEAQ (reference sequence). The CDR3 runs to 14 residues. CDR3 bases: TGTGCCAGCAGCCGAACTATGGGACACCCTGAAGCTTTCTTT. Translating it yields CASSRTMGHPEAFF.

This chain links TRBV9 with TRBJ2-2; TRBD2 agrees at 10 bases. V lost 7 bases and J lost 2; bases outside the gene matches: 2. Germline-derived CDR1 and CDR2 are SGDLS and YYNGEE. The CDR3 is 14 amino acids. The DNA for the CDR3 is TGTGCCAGCGGACTAGCGGAAAACACCGGGGAGCTGTTTTTT. Protein sequence: CASGLAENTGELFF.

V gene TRBV5-5 combines with J gene TRBJ2-7, with 10 bases that match TRBD1. The CDR3 totals 13 residues. The V segment lost 5 bases and the J segment 5 bases; nucleotides outside the gene matches: 4. In germline, CDR1 is SGHKS, CDR2 YYEKEE (reference sequence). Here the CDR3 reads CASRRQGAHEQYF. The CDR3 nucleotides read TGTGCCAGCAGAAGACAGGGGGCCCACGAGCAGTACTTC.

The chain combines TRBV6-5 with TRBJ1-1; D is ambiguous. The CDR3 is 15 residues long. The germline gives CDR1 MNHEY, CDR2 SVGAGI. V was pared by 6 bases and J by 1 base, with 15 bases between. The CDR3 coding sequence is TGTGCCAGCAGAAACCGGACGAGGGAGAACACTGAAGCTTTCTTT. Amino acid sequence: CASRNRTRENTEAFF.

The chain has TRBV2 and TRBJ1-1; D unclear. The V gene's germline CDR1 is SNHLY and CDR2 FYNNEI. CDR3 length equals 14 residues. With 4 bases removed from V and 4 bases from J, the gap between germline ends came to 13 bases. Here the CDR3 reads CASSGPGSFTEAFF. The CDR3 region has the DNA TGTGCCAGCAGTGGACCCGGGAGTTTCACTGAAGCTTTCTTT.

The V gene is TRBV7-9, the J gene TRBJ2-7, with D hard to call. The CDR3 is made up of 13 amino acids. Germline V gene sequence: CDR1 SEHNR, CDR2 FQNEAQ (reference sequence). Between the trimmed V and J ends, which lost 6 bases and 3 bases, there was a span of 12 bases. The CDR3 spells CASSVARNYEQYF. As DNA, the CDR3 is TGTGCCAGCAGTGTTGCCAGGAACTACGAGCAGTACTTC.

This sequence joins TRBV6-5 and TRBJ2-3, with a tentative D call TRBD1 (5 bases). Per germline, CDR1 MNHEY and CDR2 SVGAGI. The CDR3 is made up of 15 amino acids. V was shortened by 5 bases and J by 2 bases, with 14 bases between the two germline ends. The CDR3: CASSPLGAYTDTQYF. DNA for the CDR3: TGTGCCAGCAGTCCCCTTGGGGCTTACACAGATACGCAGTATTTT.

The chain links TRBV5-4 to TRBJ2-1; 9 bases are a match to TRBD2. This CDR3 is built from 15 residues. CDR1 is SGHNT and CDR2 is YYREEE in the germline V gene (reference sequence). The J segment lost 8 bases and the V segment lost 0 bases, leaving 6 bases of the junction unmatched. Here the CDR3 reads CASSLGRGGADEQFF. Here the CDR3 DNA reads TGTGCCAGCAGCTTGGGGCGCGGGGGGGCCGATGAGCAGTTCTTC. The full variable domain, with the rest looked up from reference TRBV5-4 and TRBJ2-1, is ETGVTQSPTHLIKTRGQQVTLRCSSQSGHNTVSWYQQALGQGPQFIFQYYREEENGRGNFPPRFSGLQFPNYSSELNVNALELDDSALYLCASSLGRGGADEQFFGPGTRLTVL.

This clone was seen a single time. V is TRBV18 and J is TRBJ2-1; 15 bases fit TRBD2. The V gene end was trimmed by 5 bases and the J gene end by 6 bases; junction bases not matched to a gene: 5. This CDR3 has 16 amino acids. The germline CDR1 and CDR2 sequences are KGHSH and LQKENI. For the CDR3, the DNA is TGTGCCAGCTCAAACCTGGGACTAGCGGGGGGCAATGAGCAGTTCTTC. Translation gives CASSNLGLAGGNEQFF.

The chain carries TRBV7-3 and TRBJ2-7; maybe TRBD1 (5 bases). Trimming shortened V by 3 bases and J by 9 bases, and 9 bases separated the two germline ends. This CDR3 region has 11 residues. Germline V lookup: CDR1 SGHTA, CDR2 FQGTGA. The CDR3 loop reads CASSFGHAQYF. The CDR3 DNA sequence: TGTGCCAGCAGCTTTGGACATGCGCAGTACTTC.

The chain recombines TRBV5-6 with TRBJ2-7; 9 positions match TRBD1. The CDR3 spans 14 residues. Looked up from germline, CDR1 is SGHDT and CDR2 is YYEEEE. The junction had 5 bases not matched to a gene; V was cut back by 2 bases and J by 5 bases. The CDR3: CASSFRTGVNEQYF. CDR3 sequence (DNA): TGTGCCAGCAGCTTCAGGACAGGGGTGAACGAGCAGTACTTC.

The chain's CDR3 is CASSPRTGVIEAFF. The CDR3 bases are TGTGCCAGCTCACCCCGGACAGGCGTTATTGAAGCTTTCTTT. The rearrangement uses TRBV18 and TRBJ1-1, with 7 bases that match TRBD1. This CDR3 comprises 14 residues. V gave up 3 bases and J gave up 7 bases; unmatched junction bases: 8. Germline assignment: CDR1 KGHSH and CDR2 LQKENI.

The gene calls are TRBV25-1 and TRBJ2-3, with D possibly being TRBD1 (6 bases). CDR3 length: 14 amino acids. In germline, CDR1 is MGHDK, CDR2 SYGVNS. The ends were cut back, 3 bases at V and 8 bases at J, with 15 bases in the middle. CDR3 nucleotides: TGTGCCAGCAGTGATCAGGGGAGTCAGGCTACGCAGTATTTT. Protein: CASSDQGSQATQYF.

The rearrangement uses TRBV4-2 and TRBJ1-3; D is uncertain. CDR1 and CDR2 (germline): LGHNA, YNFKEQ. V was cut by 0 bases and J by 0 bases, with 3 bases left in between. This CDR3 has 14 residues. CDR3 sequence: CASSQDNSGNTIYF. CDR3 in DNA: TGTGCCAGCAGCCAAGACAACTCTGGAAACACCATATATTTT.

This rearrangement joins TRBV5-4 to TRBJ2-3; 7 bases are a match to TRBD1. The CDR3 contains 17 residues. J lost 6 bases, V lost 3 bases, and 16 bases had no gene match. The germline gives CDR1 SGHNT, CDR2 YYREEE (reference sequence). In DNA, the CDR3 is TGTGCCAGCAGCTCCCTCAGGGCGGCAGGGGGTGGGGATACGCAGTATTTT. Its translation: CASSSLRAAGGGDTQYF. Full variable domain (rest looked up from reference TRBV5-4 and TRBJ2-3): ETGVTQSPTHLIKTRGQQVTLRCSSQSGHNTVSWYQQALGQGPQFIFQYYREEENGRGNFPPRFSGLQFPNYSSELNVNALELDDSALYLCASSSLRAAGGGDTQYFGPGTRLTVL.

V usage is TRBV7-3 and J usage is TRBJ2-1; 9 nucleotides agree with TRBD1. V was clipped by 5 bases and J by 12 bases; unmatched bases: 2. This CDR3 spans 11 amino acids. Per germline, CDR1 SGHTA and CDR2 FQGTGA. CDR3 protein: CASSDRGVQFF. DNA for the CDR3: TGTGCCAGCAGCGACAGGGGGGTGCAGTTCTTC.